Below, 13 T cell receptor beta chains from the same sample are listed, as sequenced in a study of brain T cells in children with intractable seizures. This table comes from immunoSEQ multiplex PCR, and its TCRdb copy is limited to in-frame clones, with some not included. The data contain approximately 330,000 clones, about 94% of them singletons. Time point here: blood from clinic visit 5 months post-surgery; TSC patient then seizure free. The material was peripheral blood, obtained approximately 5 months after surgery. The receptors were gathered from a boy under three years old with tuberous sclerosis and intractable seizures.

V is TRBV7-8 and J is TRBJ2-1, with a possible D match to TRBD2 (6 bases). Germline CDR1 reads SGHVS; CDR2 reads FQNEAQ. This CDR3 is 15 amino acids long. V was pared by 0 bases and J by 7 bases, with 13 bases between. CDR3: CASSLARLALNEQFF. The DNA of the CDR3 is TGTGCCAGCAGCTTAGCGCGGCTAGCGTTGAATGAGCAGTTCTTC. Looking up the rest from reference TRBV7-8 and TRBJ2-1 gives the full variable domain: GAGVSQSPRYKVAKRGQDVALRCDPISGHVSLFWYQQALGQGPEFLTYFQNEAQLDKSGLPSDRFFAERPEGSVSTLKIQRTQQEDSAVYLCASSLARLALNEQFFGPGTRLTVL.

This chain connects TRBV18 to TRBJ1-3, with D maybe TRBD1 (5 bases). The germline V gene has CDR1 KGHSH and CDR2 LQKENI. The CDR3 length is 13 residues. Trimming took 8 bases from V and 0 from J, leaving 8 bases between them. The CDR3 loop is CASQDSSGNTIYF. CDR3 coding DNA: TGTGCCAGCCAAGACAGCTCTGGAAACACCATATATTTT.

This sequence joins TRBV6-5 and TRBJ1-5; D remains unclear. Per germline, CDR1 MNHEY and CDR2 SVGAGI. V gave up 2 bases and J gave up 1 base, with 3 bases separating them. CDR3 length: 13 amino acids. The CDR3 nucleotides are TGTGCCAGCAGTTACGACAGCAATCAGCCCCAGCATTTT. Translation: CASSYDSNQPQHF.

This clone was found once. This chain links TRBV10-1 with TRBJ1-2; D is undetermined. Trimming cost V 6 bases and J 5 bases, with 4 bases left between them. Germline values: CDR1 WNHNN, CDR2 SYGVQD (reference sequence). The CDR3 is made up of 10 amino acids. The CDR3 nucleotides are TGCGCCAGCAGGCAGTATGGCTACACCTTC. Translation: CASRQYGYTF.

The V and J genes are TRBV9 and TRBJ2-5, with D perhaps matching TRBD2 (6 bases). Trimming removed 5 bases from V and 3 bases from J, with 14 bases in between. The CDR3 consists of 14 residues. The germline gives CDR1 SGDLS, CDR2 YYNGEE. The CDR3 sequence is CASSSGTAKETQYF. The CDR3 bases are TGTGCCAGCAGTTCCGGGACTGCAAAAGAGACCCAGTACTTC.

Note on this clone: Other DNA sequences within the sample encode an identical CDR3. The chain has TRBV2 and TRBJ2-7; unclear D gene. CDR3 length: 11 residues. Trimming stripped 5 bases from V and 1 base from J, with 3 bases between. Germline lookup yields CDR1 SNHLY and CDR2 FYNNEI. The CDR3 sequence: CASSKSYEQYF. The CDR3 DNA is TGTGCCAGCAGTAAGTCCTACGAGCAGTACTTC.

V and J are TRBV4-1 and TRBJ2-2; D is perhaps TRBD1 (6 bases). Per germline, CDR1 MGHRA and CDR2 YSYEKL. This CDR3 has 17 residues. With 3 bases removed from V and 2 bases from J, the gap between germline ends came to 16 bases. CDR3: CASSQGIGGRNTGELFF. CDR3 in DNA: TGCGCCAGCAGCCAGGGAATTGGGGGCCGAAACACCGGGGAGCTGTTTTTT.

The chain recombines TRBV3-1 (or the pseudogene TRBV3-2) with TRBJ1-6; D not resolved. Germline lookup yields CDR1 LGHDT and CDR2 YNNKEL (reference sequence). This CDR3 contains 14 residues. V lost 0 bases, J lost 7 bases, and 7 bases lay in between. CDR3 DNA: TGTGCCAGCAGCCAAGAAGGGTTGAATTCACCCCTCCACTTT. Protein sequence: CASSQEGLNSPLHF.

This chain links TRBV5-5 with TRBJ2-7; 9 bases are a match to TRBD2. The CDR3 length is 14 residues. J gave up 6 bases and V 2 bases, and 6 bases lay outside the gene matches. Germline V gene data show CDR1 as SGHKS and CDR2 as YYEKEE (reference sequence). CDR3 residues: CASSFFGGGVEQYF. CDR3 DNA sequence: TGTGCCAGCAGCTTCTTTGGCGGGGGGGTCGAGCAGTACTTC.

The chain joins TRBV6-1 to TRBJ2-6; 11 bases align to TRBD2. The CDR3 loop spans 19 amino acids. V gave up 2 bases and J gave up 1 base; unmatched junction bases: 7. The V gene's germline CDR1 is MNHNS and CDR2 SASEGT. The CDR3 region has the DNA TGTGCCAGCAGTGAACTAGCGGGAGGACTCTATTCTGGGGCCAACGTCCTGACTTTC. It yields the protein CASSELAGGLYSGANVLTF.

This clone was recorded only once. The chain has TRBV7-3 and TRBJ2-2, with TRBD1 matching over 8 bases. The germline V gene encodes CDR1 SGHTA and CDR2 FQGTGA. This CDR3 is 15 amino acids long. Unmatched junction bases numbered 0, after V lost 3 bases and J lost 0 bases. The CDR3 sequence is CASSLTGANTGELFF. DNA of the CDR3: TGTGCCAGCAGCTTGACAGGGGCGAACACCGGGGAGCTGTTTTTT.

The chain has TRBV6-5 and TRBJ2-7; unclear D gene. Deletions cut 0 bases from V and 4 bases from J, with 10 bases between. The germline V gene encodes CDR1 MNHEY and CDR2 SVGAGI. The CDR3 loop spans 14 amino acids. The CDR3 loop is CASSYSKREYEQYF. CDR3 DNA: TGTGCCAGCAGTTACTCGAAAAGGGAATACGAGCAGTACTTC.

This chain connects TRBV15 to TRBJ1-2; D gene ambiguous. This CDR3 has 14 residues. Trimming cost V 0 bases and J 4 bases, with 9 bases left between them. Germline V lookup: CDR1 LNHNV, CDR2 YYDKDF (reference sequence). This CDR3 reads CATSRERGPYGYTF. Here the CDR3 DNA reads TGTGCCACCAGCAGAGAACGCGGCCCCTATGGCTACACCTTC.